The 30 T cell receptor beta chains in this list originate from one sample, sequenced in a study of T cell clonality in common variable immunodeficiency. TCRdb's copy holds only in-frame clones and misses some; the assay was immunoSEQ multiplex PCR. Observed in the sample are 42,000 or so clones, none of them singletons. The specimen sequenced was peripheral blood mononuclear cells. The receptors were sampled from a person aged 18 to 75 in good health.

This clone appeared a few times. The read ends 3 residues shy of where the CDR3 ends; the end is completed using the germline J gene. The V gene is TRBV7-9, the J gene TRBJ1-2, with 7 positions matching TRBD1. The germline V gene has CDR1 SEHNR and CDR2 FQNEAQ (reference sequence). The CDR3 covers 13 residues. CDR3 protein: CASSFNDRDDYTF. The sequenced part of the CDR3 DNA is TGTGCCAGCAGCTTTAACGACAGGGACGAC.

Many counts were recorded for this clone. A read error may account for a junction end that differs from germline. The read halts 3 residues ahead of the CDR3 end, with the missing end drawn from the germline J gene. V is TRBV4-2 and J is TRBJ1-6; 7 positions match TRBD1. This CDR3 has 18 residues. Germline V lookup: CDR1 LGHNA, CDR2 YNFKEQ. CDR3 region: CASSHYIPGTDNNSPLHF. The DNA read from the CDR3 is TGCGCCAGCAGCCATTATATCCCCGGGACAGACAATAATTCACCC.

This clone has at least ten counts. The sequenced part of the CDR3 DNA is TGCGCCAGCAGCGGGACTAGTCAAGAGACC. This translates into CASSGTSQET. The whole CDR3 protein reads CASSGTSQETQYF. The rearrangement uses TRBV5-1 and TRBJ2-5, with 8 bases that match TRBD2. The CDR3 end falls 3 residues outside the read, so it is completed with the germline J gene. Trimming at V came to 4 bases and at J to 2 bases, leaving 1 base not matched to a gene. Per the germline V gene, CDR1 is SGHRS and CDR2 is YFSETQ. The CDR3 totals 13 residues.

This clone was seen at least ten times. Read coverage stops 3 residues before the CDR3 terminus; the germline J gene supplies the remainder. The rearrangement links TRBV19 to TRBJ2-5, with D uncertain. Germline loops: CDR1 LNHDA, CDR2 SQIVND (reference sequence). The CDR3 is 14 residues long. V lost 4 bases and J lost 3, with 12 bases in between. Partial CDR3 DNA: TGTGCCAGTAGTAACCCTCCAGAAAAAGAGACC. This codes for CASSNPPEKET. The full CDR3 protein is CASSNPPEKETQYF.

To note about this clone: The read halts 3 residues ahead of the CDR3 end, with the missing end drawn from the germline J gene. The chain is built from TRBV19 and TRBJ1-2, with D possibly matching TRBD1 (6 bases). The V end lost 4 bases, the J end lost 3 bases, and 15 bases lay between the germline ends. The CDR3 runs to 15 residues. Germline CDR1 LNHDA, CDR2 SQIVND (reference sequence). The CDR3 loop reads CASSTYRASDYGYTF. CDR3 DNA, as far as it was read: TGTGCCAGTAGTACCTACAGGGCCAGTGACTATGGC.

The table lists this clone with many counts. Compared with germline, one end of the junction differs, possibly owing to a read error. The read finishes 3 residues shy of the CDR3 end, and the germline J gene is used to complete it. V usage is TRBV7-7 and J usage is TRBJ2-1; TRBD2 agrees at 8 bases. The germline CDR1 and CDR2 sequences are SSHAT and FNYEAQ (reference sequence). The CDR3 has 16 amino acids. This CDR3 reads CASSLGTAGGGNEQFF. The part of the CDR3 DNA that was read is TGTGCTAGCAGCTTAGGGACCGCCGGGGGGGGAAATGAG.

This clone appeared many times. The CDR3 is CAWRGPHGELFF. The sequenced part of the CDR3 DNA is TGTGCCTGGAGAGGCCCACACGGGGAG. J is TRBJ2-2 and V is TRBV30; D unclear. Read data end 3 residues before the CDR3 end; the end is taken from the germline J gene. This CDR3 is 12 amino acids long. The V and J ends lost 3 bases and 7 bases respectively, with 9 bases between them. CDR1 is GTSNPN, CDR2 SVGIG, per germline (reference sequence).

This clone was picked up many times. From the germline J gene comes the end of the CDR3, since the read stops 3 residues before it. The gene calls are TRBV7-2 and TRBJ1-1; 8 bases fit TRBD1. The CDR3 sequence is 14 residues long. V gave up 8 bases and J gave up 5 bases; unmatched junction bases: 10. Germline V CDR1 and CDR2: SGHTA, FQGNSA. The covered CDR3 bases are TGTGCCAGCCGCAAGGCAGGGGGCGGTACTGAA. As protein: CASRKAGGGTE. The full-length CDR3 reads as CASRKAGGGTEAFF.

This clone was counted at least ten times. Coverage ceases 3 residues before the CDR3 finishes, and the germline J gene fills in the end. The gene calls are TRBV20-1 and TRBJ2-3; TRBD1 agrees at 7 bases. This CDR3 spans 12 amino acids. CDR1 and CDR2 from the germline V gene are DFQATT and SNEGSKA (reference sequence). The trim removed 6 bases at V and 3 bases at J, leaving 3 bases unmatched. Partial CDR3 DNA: TGCAGTGCACAGGGGAAAACAGATACG. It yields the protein CSAQGKTDT. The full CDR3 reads CSAQGKTDTQYF.

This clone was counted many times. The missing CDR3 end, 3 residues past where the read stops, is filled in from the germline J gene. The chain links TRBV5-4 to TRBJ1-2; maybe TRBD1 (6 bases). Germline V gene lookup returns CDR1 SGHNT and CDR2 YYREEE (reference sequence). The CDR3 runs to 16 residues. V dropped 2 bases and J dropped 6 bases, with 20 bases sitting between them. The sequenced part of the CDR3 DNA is TGTGCCAGCAGCTTTATGGGTGGGGGCCCTCGGGATGGC. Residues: CASSFMGGGPRDG. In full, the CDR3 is CASSFMGGGPRDGYTF.

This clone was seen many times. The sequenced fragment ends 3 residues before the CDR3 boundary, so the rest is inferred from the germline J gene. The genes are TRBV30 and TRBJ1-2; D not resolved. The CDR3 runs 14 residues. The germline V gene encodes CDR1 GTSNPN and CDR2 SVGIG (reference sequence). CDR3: CAWSVSRQVYGYTF. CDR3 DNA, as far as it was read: TGTGCCTGGAGTGTATCTCGGCAGGTTTACGGC.

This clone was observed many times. CDR3 sequence reads: CASSRDTQETQYF. The DNA read from the CDR3 is TGTGCCAGCAGCCGGGACACTCAAGAGACC. The chain links TRBV4-2 to TRBJ2-5; D is perhaps TRBD1 (6 bases). The DNA ends 3 residues before the CDR3 does, and the rest of the CDR3 is filled in from the germline J gene. The CDR3 loop spans 13 amino acids. Germline CDR1 and CDR2: LGHNA and YNFKEQ. Trimming cost V 4 bases and J 2 bases, with 8 bases left between them.

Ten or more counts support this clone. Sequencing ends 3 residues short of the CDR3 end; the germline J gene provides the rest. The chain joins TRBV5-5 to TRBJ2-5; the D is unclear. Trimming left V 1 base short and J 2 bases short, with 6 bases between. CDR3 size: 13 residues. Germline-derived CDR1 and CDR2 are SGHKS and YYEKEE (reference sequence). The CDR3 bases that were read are TGTGCCAGCAGCTTGAACAGACAAGAGACC. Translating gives CASSLNRQET. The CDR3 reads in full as CASSLNRQETQYF. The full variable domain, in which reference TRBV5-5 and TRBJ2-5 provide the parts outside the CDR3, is DAGVTQSPTHLIKTRGQQVTLRCSPISGHKSVSWYQQVLGQGPQFIFQYYEKEERGRGNFPDRFSARQFPNYSSELNVNALLLGDSALYLCASSLNRQETQYFGPGTRLLVL.

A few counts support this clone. The CDR3 sequence is CASSLVSGTGEYNEQFF. CDR3 DNA, as far as it was read: TGTGCCAGCAGCTTAGTTTCCGGGACAGGGGAATACAATGAG. The gene calls are TRBV13 and TRBJ2-1; 10 bases map to TRBD1. The read stops 3 residues short of the end of the CDR3; the missing end is completed from the germline J gene. There are 17 residues in the CDR3. V lost 1 base and J lost 4; bases outside the gene matches: 7. CDR1 is PRHDT, CDR2 FYEKMQ, per germline (reference sequence).

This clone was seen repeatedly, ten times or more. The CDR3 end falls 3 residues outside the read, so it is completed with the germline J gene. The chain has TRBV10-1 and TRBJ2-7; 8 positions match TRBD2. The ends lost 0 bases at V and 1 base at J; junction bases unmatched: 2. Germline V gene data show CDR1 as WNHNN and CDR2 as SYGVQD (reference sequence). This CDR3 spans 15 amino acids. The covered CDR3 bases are TGCGCCAGCAGTGAGTCAGCGGGAGAATCCTACGAG. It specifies CASSESAGESYE. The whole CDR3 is CASSESAGESYEQYF.

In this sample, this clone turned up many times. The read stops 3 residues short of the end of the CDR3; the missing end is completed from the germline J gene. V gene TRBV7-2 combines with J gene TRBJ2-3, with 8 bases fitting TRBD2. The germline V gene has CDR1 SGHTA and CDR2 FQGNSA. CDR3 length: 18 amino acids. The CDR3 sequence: CASSLAGTSGGPPWTQYF. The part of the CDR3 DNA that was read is TGTGCCAGCAGCTTAGCGGGTACGAGCGGGGGCCCCCCGTGGACG.

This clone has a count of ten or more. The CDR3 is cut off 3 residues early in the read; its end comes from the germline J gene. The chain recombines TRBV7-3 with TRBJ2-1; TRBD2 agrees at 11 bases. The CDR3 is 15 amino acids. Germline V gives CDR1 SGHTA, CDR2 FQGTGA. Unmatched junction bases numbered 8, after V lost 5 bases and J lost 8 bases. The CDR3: CASSPNSGGVDEQFF. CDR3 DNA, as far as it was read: TGTGCCAGCAGCCCGAATAGCGGGGGGGTAGATGAG.

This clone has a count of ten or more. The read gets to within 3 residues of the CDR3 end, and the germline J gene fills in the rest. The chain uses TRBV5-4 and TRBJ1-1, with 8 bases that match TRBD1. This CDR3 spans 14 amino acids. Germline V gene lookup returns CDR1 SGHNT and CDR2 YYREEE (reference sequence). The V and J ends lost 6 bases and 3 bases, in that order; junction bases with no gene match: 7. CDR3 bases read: TGTGCCAGCAATCAGGGGGCTGGGGACACTGAA. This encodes CASNQGAGDTE. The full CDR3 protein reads CASNQGAGDTEAFF.

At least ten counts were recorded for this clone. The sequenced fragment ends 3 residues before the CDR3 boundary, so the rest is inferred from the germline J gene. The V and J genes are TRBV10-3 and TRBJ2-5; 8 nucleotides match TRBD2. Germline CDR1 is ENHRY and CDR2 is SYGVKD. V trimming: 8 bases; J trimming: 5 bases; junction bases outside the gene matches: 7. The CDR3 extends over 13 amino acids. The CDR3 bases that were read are TGTGCCATCGCCGGGGGGGTGAGGGAGACC. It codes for CAIAGGVRET. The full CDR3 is CAIAGGVRETQYF.

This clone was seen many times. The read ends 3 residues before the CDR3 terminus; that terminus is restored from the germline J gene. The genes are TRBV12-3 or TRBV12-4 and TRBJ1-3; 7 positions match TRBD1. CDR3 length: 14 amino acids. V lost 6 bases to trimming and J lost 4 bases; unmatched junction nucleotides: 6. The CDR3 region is CASRTGTAGNTIYF. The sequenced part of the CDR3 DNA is TGTGCCAGCAGGACCGGGACAGCCGGAAACACC.

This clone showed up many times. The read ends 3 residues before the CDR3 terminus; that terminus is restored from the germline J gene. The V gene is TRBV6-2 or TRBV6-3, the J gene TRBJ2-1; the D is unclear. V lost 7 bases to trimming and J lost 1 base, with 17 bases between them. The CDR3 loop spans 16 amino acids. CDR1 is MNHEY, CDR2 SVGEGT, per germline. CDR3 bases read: TGTGCCAGCACCCCAAACGGCCCAGGTTCCTACAATGAG. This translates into CASTPNGPGSYNE. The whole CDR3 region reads CASTPNGPGSYNEQFF.

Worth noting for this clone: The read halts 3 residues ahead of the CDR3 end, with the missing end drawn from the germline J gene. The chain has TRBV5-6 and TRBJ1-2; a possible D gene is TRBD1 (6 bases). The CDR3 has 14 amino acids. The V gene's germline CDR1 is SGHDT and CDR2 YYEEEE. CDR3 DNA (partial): TGTGCCAGCAGCTTGGTACAGGAAACAGGGGGC. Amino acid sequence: CASSLVQETGG. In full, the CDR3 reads CASSLVQETGGYTF.

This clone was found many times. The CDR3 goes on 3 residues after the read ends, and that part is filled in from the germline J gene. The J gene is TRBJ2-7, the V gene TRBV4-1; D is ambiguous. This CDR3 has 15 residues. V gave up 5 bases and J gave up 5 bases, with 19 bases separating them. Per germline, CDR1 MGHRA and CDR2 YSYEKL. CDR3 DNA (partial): TGCGCCAGCAGCGACCTAGGTGGTGCGATTCACGAG. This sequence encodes CASSDLGGAIHE. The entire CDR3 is CASSDLGGAIHEQYF.

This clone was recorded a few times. The covered CDR3 bases are TGTGCCAGCAGCTCTAGGAATGAGGAGACG. It yields the protein CASSSRNEET. The complete CDR3 reads CASSSRNEETQYF. The V call is TRBV7-9, the J call TRBJ2-3; D call uncertain. The CDR3 extends 3 residues past the end of the read, so its final part is completed from the germline J gene. CDR1 and CDR2 (germline): SEHNR, FQNEAQ (reference sequence). This CDR3 contains 13 residues.

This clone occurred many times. The CDR3 bases that were read are TGTGCCAGTAGTCTAGGAAGGGGCACCCAGAGGAACTCTGGGGCCAACGTC. Protein: CASSLGRGTQRNSGANV. The full CDR3 is CASSLGRGTQRNSGANVLTF. The chain couples TRBV19 to TRBJ2-6; possibly TRBD1 for D (5 bases). The CDR3 end lies 3 residues beyond the end of the read and is filled in from the germline J gene. The V end was cut by 5 bases, the J end by 0 bases, with 23 bases between. The CDR3 has 20 residues. Germline lookup yields CDR1 LNHDA and CDR2 SQIVND (reference sequence).

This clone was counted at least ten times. CDR3: CAWSISGGSNQPQHF. CDR3 DNA (partial): TGTGCCTGGAGTATCTCAGGGGGTAGCAATCAGCCC. This rearrangement joins TRBV30 to TRBJ1-5; 7 bases match TRBD1. With the read ending 3 residues before the CDR3 end, the germline J gene is used to fill in that end. The V gene end was trimmed by 2 bases and the J gene end by 0 bases; junction bases not matched to a gene: 4. The V gene's germline CDR1 is GTSNPN and CDR2 SVGIG (reference sequence). The CDR3 extends over 15 amino acids.

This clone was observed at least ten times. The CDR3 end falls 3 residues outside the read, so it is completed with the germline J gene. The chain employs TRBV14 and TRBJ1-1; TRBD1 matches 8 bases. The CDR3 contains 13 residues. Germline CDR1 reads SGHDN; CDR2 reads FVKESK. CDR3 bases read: TGTGCCAGCAGCCAAAGCCGGGACAGGCAA. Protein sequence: CASSQSRDRQ. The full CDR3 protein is CASSQSRDRQAFF. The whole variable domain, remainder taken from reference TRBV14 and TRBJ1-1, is EAGVTQFPSHSVIEKGQTVTLRCDPISGHDNLYWYRRVMGKEIKFLLHFVKESKQDESGMPNNRFLAERTGGTYSTLKVQPAELEDSGVYFCASSQSRDRQAFFGQGTRLTVV.

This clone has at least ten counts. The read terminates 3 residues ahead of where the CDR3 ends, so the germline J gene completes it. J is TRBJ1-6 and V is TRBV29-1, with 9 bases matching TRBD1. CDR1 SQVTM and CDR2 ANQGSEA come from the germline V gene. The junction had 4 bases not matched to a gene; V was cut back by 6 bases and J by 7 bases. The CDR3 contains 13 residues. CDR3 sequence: CSVGQGGNSPLHF. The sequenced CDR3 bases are TGCAGCGTGGGACAGGGAGGGAATTCACCC.

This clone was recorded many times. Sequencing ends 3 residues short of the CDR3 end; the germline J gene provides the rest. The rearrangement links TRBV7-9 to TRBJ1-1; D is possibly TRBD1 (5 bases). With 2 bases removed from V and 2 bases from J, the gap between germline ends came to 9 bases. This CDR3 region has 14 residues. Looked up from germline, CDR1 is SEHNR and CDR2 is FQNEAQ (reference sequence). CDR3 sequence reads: CASSLQGLNTEAFF. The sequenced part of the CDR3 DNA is TGTGCCAGCAGCTTACAGGGATTAAACACTGAA.

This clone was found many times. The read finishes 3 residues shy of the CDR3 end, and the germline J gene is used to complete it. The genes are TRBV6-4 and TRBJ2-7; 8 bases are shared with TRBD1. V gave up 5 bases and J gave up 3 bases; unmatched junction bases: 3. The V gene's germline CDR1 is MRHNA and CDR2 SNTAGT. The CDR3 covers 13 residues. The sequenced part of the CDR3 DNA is TGTGCCAGCAGTCTCGACAGGGGCTACGAG. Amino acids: CASSLDRGYE. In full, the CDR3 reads CASSLDRGYEQYF.